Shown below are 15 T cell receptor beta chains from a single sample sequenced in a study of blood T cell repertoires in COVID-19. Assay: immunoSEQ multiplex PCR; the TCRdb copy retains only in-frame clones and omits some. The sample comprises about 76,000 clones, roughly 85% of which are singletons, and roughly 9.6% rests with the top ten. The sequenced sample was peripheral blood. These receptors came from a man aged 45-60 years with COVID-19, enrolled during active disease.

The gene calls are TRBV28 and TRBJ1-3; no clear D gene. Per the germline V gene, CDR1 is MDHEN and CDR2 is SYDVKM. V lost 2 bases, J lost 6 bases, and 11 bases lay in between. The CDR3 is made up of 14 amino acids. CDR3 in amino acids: CASSLSRRLNTIYF. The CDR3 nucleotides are TGTGCCAGCAGTTTAAGCAGGCGCCTAAACACCATATATTTT. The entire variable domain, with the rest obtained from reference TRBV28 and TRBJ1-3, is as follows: DVKVTQSSRYLVKRTGEKVFLECVQDMDHENMFWYRQDPGLGLRLIYFSYDVKMKEKGDIPEGYSVSREKKERFSLILESASTNQTSMYLCASSLSRRLNTIYFGEGSWLTVV.

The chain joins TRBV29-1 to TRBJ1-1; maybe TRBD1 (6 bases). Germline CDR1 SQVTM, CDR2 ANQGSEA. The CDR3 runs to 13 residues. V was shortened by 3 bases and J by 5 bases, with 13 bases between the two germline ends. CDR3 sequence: CSVDLGQGTEAFF. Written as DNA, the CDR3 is TGCAGCGTTGACTTGGGGCAGGGGACTGAAGCTTTCTTT.

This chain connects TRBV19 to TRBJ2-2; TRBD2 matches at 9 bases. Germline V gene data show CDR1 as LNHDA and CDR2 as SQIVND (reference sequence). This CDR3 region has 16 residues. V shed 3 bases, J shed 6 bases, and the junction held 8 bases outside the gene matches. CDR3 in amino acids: CASSIPSGIWAGELFF. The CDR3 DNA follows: TGTGCCAGTAGTATCCCTAGCGGGATCTGGGCCGGGGAGCTGTTTTTT.

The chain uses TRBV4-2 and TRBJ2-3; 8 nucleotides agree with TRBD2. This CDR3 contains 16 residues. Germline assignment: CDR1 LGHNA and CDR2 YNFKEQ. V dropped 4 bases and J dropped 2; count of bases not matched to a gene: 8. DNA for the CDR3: TGTGCCAGCAGCCCCCGGTCAGCGGGGGCCACAGATACGCAGTATTTT. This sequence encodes CASSPRSAGATDTQYF.

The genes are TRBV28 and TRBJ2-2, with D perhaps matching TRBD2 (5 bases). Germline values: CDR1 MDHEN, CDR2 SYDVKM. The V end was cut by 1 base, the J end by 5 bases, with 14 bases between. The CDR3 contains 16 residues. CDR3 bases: TGTGCCAGCAGTTTATTCCCTGACGGAGGTACCGGGGAGCTGTTTTTT. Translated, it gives CASSLFPDGGTGELFF.

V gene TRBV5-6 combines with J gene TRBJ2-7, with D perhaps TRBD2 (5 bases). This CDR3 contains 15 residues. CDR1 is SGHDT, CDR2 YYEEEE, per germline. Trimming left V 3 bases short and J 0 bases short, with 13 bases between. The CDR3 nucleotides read TGTGCCAGCAGCTCACGGGGTCGAATCTCCTACGAGCAGTACTTC. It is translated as CASSSRGRISYEQYF.

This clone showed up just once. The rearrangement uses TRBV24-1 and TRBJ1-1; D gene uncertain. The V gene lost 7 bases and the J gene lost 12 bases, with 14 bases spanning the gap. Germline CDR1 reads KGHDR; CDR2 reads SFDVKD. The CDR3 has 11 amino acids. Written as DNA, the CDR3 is TGTGCCACCAGCGCCGGGAGGGCGACTTTCTTT. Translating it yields CATSAGRATFF.

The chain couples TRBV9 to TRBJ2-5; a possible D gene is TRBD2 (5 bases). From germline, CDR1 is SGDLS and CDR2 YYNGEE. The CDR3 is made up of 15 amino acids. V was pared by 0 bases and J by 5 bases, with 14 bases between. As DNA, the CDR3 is TGTGCCAGCAGCGTAGAGGTGGGAGTAGCGGAGACCCAGTACTTC. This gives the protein CASSVEVGVAETQYF.

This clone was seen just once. CDR3 residues: CASSLRGGTEAFF. In nucleotides, the CDR3 is TGTGCCAGCAGTTTACGGGGTGGCACTGAAGCTTTCTTT. The J gene is TRBJ1-1, the V gene TRBV28; no firm D call. The CDR3 is 13 residues long. Per the germline V gene, CDR1 is MDHEN and CDR2 is SYDVKM. V lost 2 bases to trimming and J lost 4 bases, with 8 bases between them.

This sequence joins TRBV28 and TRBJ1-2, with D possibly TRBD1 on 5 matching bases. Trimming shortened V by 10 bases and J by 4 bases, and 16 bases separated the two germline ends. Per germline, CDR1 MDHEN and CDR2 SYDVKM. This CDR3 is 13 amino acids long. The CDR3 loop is CATGRGGSYGYTF. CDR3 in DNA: TGTGCCACCGGCCGCGGGGGTAGCTATGGCTACACCTTC.

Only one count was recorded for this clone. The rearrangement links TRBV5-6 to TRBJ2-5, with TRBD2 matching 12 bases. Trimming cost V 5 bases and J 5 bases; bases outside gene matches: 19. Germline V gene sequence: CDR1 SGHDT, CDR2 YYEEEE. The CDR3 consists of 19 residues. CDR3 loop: CASSPLGLAGGPDWETQYF. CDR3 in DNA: TGTGCCAGCAGTCCTTTGGGCCTAGCGGGAGGGCCGGATTGGGAGACCCAGTACTTC.

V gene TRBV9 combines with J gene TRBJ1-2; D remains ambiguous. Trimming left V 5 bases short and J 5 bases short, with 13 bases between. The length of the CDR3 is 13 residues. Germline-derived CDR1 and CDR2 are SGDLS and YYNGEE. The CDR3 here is CASRETEFYGYTF. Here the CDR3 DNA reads TGTGCCAGCAGAGAGACGGAGTTTTATGGCTACACCTTC.

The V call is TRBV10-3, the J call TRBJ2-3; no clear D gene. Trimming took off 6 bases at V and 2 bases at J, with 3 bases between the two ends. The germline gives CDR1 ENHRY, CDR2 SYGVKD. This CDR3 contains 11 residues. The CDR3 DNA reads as TGTGCCATCAGCAACACAGATACGCAGTATTTT. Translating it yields CAISNTDTQYF.

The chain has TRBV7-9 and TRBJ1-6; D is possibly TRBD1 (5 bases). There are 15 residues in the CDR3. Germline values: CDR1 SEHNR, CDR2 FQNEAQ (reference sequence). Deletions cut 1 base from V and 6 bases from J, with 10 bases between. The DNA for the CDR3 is TGTGCCAGCAGCTTAGGACAGAGTTTTAATTCACCCCTCCACTTT. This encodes CASSLGQSFNSPLHF.

The CDR3 reads CASSLTGNTEAFF. In DNA form, the CDR3 reads TGTGCCAGCAGCTTGACAGGGAATACTGAAGCTTTCTTT. The chain is built from TRBV5-5 and TRBJ1-1; tentative D call: TRBD1 (6 bases). V dropped 1 base and J dropped 5 bases, with 9 bases sitting between them. Germline V lookup: CDR1 SGHKS, CDR2 YYEKEE (reference sequence). The length of the CDR3 is 13 residues.